What follows describes a single TCR beta chain. Trimming stripped 6 bases from V and 1 base from J, with 9 bases between. The germline V gene encodes CDR1 SEHNR and CDR2 FQNEAQ (reference sequence). The length of the CDR3 is 14 residues. The data stem from a study of blood T cell repertoires in COVID-19. As originally analysed: Nucleated cell number was recorded as an estimate derived from reference gene primer amplification. Sequencing was performed with immunoSEQ multiplex PCR; in TCRdb, only in-frame clones are kept and a portion is missing. V and J calls and clone size are as listed in that table; D and trimming were resolved from the DNA. The table shows roughly 180,000 clones, with roughly 84% occurring only once.

Sequencing was done on a sample of peripheral blood. This TCR was sampled from a man in his 60s who had recovered from COVID-19. The chain couples TRBV7-9 to TRBJ2-2, with no clear D. CDR3 region: CASREPGNTGELFF. The CDR3 DNA follows: TGTGCCAGCAGAGAGCCAGGGAACACCGGGGAGCTGTTTTTT.